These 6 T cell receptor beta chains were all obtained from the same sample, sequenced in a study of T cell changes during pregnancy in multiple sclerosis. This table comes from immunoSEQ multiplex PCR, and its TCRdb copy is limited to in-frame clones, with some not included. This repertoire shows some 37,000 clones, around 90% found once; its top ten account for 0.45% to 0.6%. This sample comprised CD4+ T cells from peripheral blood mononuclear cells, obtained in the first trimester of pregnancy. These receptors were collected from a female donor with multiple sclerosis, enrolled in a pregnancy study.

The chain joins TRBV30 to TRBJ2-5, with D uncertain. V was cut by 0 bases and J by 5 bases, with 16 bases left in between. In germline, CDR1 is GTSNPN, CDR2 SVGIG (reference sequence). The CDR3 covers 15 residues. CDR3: CAWSVWVGVGETQYF. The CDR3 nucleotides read TGTGCCTGGAGTGTATGGGTAGGAGTCGGGGAGACCCAGTACTTC.

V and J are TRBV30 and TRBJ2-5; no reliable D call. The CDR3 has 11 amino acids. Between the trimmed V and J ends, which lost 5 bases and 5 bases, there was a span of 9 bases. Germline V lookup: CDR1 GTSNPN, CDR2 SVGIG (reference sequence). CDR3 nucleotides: TGTGCCTGGGTGCTATCGGAGACCCAGTACTTC. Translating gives CAWVLSETQYF.

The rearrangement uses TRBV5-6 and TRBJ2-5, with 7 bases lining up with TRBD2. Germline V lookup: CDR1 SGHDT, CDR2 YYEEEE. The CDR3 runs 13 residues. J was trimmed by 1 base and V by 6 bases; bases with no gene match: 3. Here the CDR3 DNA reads TGTGCCAGCATCGGGGGGTTCCAAGAGACCCAGTACTTC. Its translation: CASIGGFQETQYF.

For the CDR3, the DNA is TGTGCCAGTAGTATCCAGGGGGACCTAACTAATGAAAAACTGTTTTTT. As protein: CASSIQGDLTNEKLFF. The chain links TRBV19 to TRBJ1-4, with TRBD1 matching over 7 bases. Germline loops: CDR1 LNHDA, CDR2 SQIVND (reference sequence). CDR3 length: 16 amino acids. The J segment lost 1 base and the V segment lost 3 bases, leaving 5 bases of the junction unmatched.

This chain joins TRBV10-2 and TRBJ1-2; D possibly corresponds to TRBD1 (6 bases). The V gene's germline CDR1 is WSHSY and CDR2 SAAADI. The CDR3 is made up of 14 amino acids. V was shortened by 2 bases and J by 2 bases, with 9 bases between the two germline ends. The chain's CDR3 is CASSERGGNYGYTF. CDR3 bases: TGCGCCAGCAGTGAGAGGGGGGGGAACTATGGCTACACCTTC.

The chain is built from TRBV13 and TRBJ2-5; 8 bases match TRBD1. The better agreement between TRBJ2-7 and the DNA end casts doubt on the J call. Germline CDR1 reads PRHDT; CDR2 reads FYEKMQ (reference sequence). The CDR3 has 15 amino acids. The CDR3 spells CASSLRGTGPYEQYF. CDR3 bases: TGTGCCAGCAGCCTCCGAGGGACAGGCCCCTACGAGCAGTACTTC.